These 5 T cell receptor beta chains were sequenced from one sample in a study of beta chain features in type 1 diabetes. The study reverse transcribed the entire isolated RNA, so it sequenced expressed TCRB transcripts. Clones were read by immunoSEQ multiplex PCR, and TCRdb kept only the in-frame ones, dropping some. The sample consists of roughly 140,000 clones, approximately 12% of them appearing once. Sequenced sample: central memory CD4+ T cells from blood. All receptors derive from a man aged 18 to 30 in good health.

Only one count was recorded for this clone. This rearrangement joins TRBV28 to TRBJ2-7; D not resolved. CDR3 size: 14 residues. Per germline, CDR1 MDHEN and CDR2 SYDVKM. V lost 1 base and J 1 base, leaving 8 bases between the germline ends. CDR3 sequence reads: CASSLSVHSYEQYF. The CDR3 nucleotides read TGTGCCAGCAGTTTATCAGTTCATTCCTACGAGCAGTACTTC.

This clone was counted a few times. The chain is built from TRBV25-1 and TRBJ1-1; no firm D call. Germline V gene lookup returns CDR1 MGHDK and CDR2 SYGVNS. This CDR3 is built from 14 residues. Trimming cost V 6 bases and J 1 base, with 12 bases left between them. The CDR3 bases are TGTGCCAGCAGCCCAAGACGTGGGAACACTGAAGCTTTCTTT. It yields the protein CASSPRRGNTEAFF. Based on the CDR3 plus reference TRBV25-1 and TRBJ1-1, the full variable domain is EADIYQTPRYLVIGTGKKITLECSQTMGHDKMYWYQQDPGMELHLIHYSYGVNSTEKGDLSSESTVSRIRTEHFPLTLESARPSHTSQYLCASSPRRGNTEAFFGQGTRLTVV.

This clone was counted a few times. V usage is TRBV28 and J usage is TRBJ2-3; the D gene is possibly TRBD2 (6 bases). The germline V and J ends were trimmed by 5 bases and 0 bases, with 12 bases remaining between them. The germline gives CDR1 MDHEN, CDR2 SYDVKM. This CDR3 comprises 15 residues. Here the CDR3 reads CASSPPGLSTDTQYF. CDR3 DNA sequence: TGTGCCAGCAGTCCGCCGGGACTGAGCACAGATACGCAGTATTTT. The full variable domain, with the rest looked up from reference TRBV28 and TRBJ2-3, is DVKVTQSSRYLVKRTGEKVFLECVQDMDHENMFWYRQDPGLGLRLIYFSYDVKMKEKGDIPEGYSVSREKKERFSLILESASTNQTSMYLCASSPPGLSTDTQYFGPGTRLTVL.

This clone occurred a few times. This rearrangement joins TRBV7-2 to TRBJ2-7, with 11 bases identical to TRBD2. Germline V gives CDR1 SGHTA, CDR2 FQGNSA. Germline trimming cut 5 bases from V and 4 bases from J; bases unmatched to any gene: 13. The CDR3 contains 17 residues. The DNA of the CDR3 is TGTGCCAGCAGCCAAAGATCTAGCGGGAGGAACGGGTACGAGCAGTACTTC. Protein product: CASSQRSSGRNGYEQYF.

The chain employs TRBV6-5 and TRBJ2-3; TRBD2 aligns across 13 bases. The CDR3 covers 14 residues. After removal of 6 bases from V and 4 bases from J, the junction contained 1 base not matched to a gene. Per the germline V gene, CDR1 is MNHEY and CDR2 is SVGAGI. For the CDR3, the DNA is TGTGCCAGCAGCACTAGCGGGGGGGCAGATACGCAGTATTTT. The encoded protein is CASSTSGGADTQYF.